This T cell receptor (beta chain) originates from a study of post-analysis software for immune sequencing data (dated by TCRdb to 2015 to 2017). Study-wide context: Recorded disease courses included relapsing-remitting, secondary progressive and progressive-relapsing multiple sclerosis, with some patients lacking subtype annotation. Patient repertoires were compared against about twelve previously published healthy control repertoires from donors aged 6 to 25 years. A subset of samples was prepared in parallel using single-end sample barcoding, then pooled and co-amplified after Illumina adapter ligation. What the research found in general, with its limitations: Strong co-clustering of samples prepared in the same batch was shown by direct clustering with F measure, prompting a batch-effect correction. The control group was slightly older than the multiple sclerosis patient group. Significantly higher frequencies in patients than in controls were found for a few TRBV segments, including TRBV5-6, TRBV5-1 and TRBV20-1. Significantly lower normalized Chao1 diversity was found in multiple sclerosis patients than in controls, suggesting substantial peripheral T-cell clonal expansion.

The protocol used for the library was PCR. Instrument on record: Illumina HiSeq 2500. Unique molecular identifiers were incorporated into TCR beta cDNA libraries to reduce PCR and sequencing biases. Some 500,000 cDNA molecules were obtained for every 1 to 10 million input T cells, so each molecule roughly corresponded to one T cell. The same protocol used for the earlier healthy control dataset was applied to prepare and sequence the patient libraries. Within a given batch, samples were prepared together, multiplexed and sequenced on the same HiSeq lane. From the authors' description of their analysis: MIGEC was used to process the raw barcoded reads, and molecular identifier groups with only a single read were discarded before consensus assembly and CDR3 extraction. Clonotype tables were post-analysed with VDJtools, normalizing diversity by down-sampling all datasets to the smallest sample size. In repertoire overlap clustering, CDR3 amino acid sequences, but not nucleotide sequences, were matched to correct batch-related cross-sample contamination. The public reads were quality trimmed at Q25 with fastp and then assembled into clones with MiXCR by TCRdb, keeping productive beta chains. All rows with the same CDR3 protein become a single entry with the most common DNA and genes. These V and J calls are TCRdb output, not the study's own analysis. This sample is represented by 750,000 to 900,000 distinct CDR3 sequences; roughly 50% of them were singletons. In total, the top ten clones hold roughly 4.4% of the sample.

The CDR3 holds 15 amino acids from the cysteine to the phenylalanine. The sequence is cut down to CDR3 DNA, 45 bases in frame from base 1. Based on the germline V gene (reference sequence), the CDR1 and CDR2 sequences are MNHEY and SMNVEV. The V end loses 8 bases and the J end loses 6 bases, and a stretch of 21 bases separates them. Only a few counts were recorded for this clonotype. What antigen it recognizes has not been identified. No much larger clone is present one base from it, and per-base qualities are unavailable. To demonstrate the VDJtools post-analysis software, TCR beta repertoires were profiled from the peripheral blood of roughly 12 young patients with multiple sclerosis. The multiple sclerosis patients were children and adolescents ranging in age from 6 to 15 years.

The source of this sequence is a girl between 5 and 17 years old with multiple sclerosis. The chain was built from TRBV27 and TRBJ2-3; tentative D gene TRBD2, with 6 bases matching. The sequencing sample was made of blood. The DNA sequence follows: TGTGCCAGCTGGGGGGACGGCACCCAAGGGGATACGCAGTATTTT. This is translated as CASWGDGTQGDTQYF.